Shown below are 9 T cell receptor beta chains from a single sample sequenced in a study of synovial regulatory T cells in juvenile arthritis. Libraries were prepared by immunoSEQ multiplex PCR; TCRdb keeps only in-frame clonotypes and omits some of them. The sample table sets out approximately 10,000 clones. Material: Treg cells from blood. Subset specified: remaining (HLA-DR-negative) circulating blood Treg cells. The source of these receptors is a donor aged 2-35 years with juvenile idiopathic arthritis.

V is TRBV4-1 and J is TRBJ2-3; as DNA is missing, the TRBD2 call by TCRdb cannot be tested. The germline gives CDR1 MGHRA, CDR2 YSYEKL. CDR3 length: 17 residues. Only the protein sequence is given. CDR3 region: CASSQEPAGRPTDTQYF.

V usage is TRBV6-5 and J usage is TRBJ2-7. The CDR3 loop spans 13 amino acids. The protein alone is recorded here. Germline CDR1 reads MNHEY; CDR2 reads SVGAGI. The CDR3 loop is CASSYRTNYEQYF.

The chain carries TRBV6-1 and TRBJ2-7. Germline V gene data show CDR1 as MNHNS and CDR2 as SASEGT. There are 15 residues in the CDR3. No coding sequence is recorded. This chain's CDR3 is CASSEGDRAHHEQYF.

The CDR3 reads CASSQDRRSQPQHF. V gene TRBV4-1 combines with J gene TRBJ1-5; TCRdb picks TRBD1, but there is no DNA to check that call. CDR3 length: 14 amino acids. No DNA appears here. From germline, CDR1 is MGHRA and CDR2 YSYEKL.

The chain has TRBV10-1 and TRBJ1-1. The CDR3 is 14 amino acids. No DNA sequence was recorded. Germline V CDR1 and CDR2: WNHNN, SYGVQD (reference sequence). The CDR3 region is CASSESVISPAAFF.

The rearrangement joins TRBV27 to TRBJ2-6; TCRdb proposes TRBD2, but this gene call is untestable without DNA. CDR3 length equals 13 residues. No nucleotide data were recorded. Germline CDR1 and CDR2: MNHEY and SMNVEV (reference sequence). CDR3 protein: CASSLSGANVLTF.

This rearrangement joins TRBV5-1 to TRBJ2-6; lacking DNA, the TRBD2 call made by TCRdb goes unchecked. The CDR3 totals 18 residues. This entry has no DNA. The V gene's germline CDR1 is SGHRS and CDR2 YFSETQ. This chain's CDR3 is CASSPTSGQPSGANVLTF.

J is TRBJ1-2 and V is TRBV9. Per germline, CDR1 SGDLS and CDR2 YYNGEE. The CDR3 consists of 13 residues. The record lacks a DNA sequence. This CDR3 is CASSVVPEYGYTF.

The chain couples TRBV4-2 to TRBJ2-5; TCRdb's D call, TRBD2, is unchecked because there is no DNA. From germline, CDR1 is LGHNA and CDR2 YNFKEQ. The CDR3 covers 16 residues. No DNA is recorded. CDR3: CASSQATSGRGETQYF.